This T cell receptor beta chain was profiled in a study of shared clonotypes between healthy human individuals. Germline CDR1 SGHTA, CDR2 FQGNSA. Trimming took off 3 bases at V and 0 bases at J, with 8 bases between the two ends. The CDR3 has 14 amino acids. The repertoire was sequenced with immunoSEQ multiplex PCR; TCRdb's copy has only in-frame clones and lacks some. The table has under 200,000 clones, just under 95% seen once. The rearrangement uses TRBV7-2 and TRBJ1-2; no reliable D call. The TCR was taken from a woman younger than 45 in good health. The source material was naive CD4+ T cells sorted from blood. Indicated subset: CD45RA+ positively selected. DNA of the CDR3: TGTGCCAGCAGCTTCGGGCTTACTAACTATGGCTACACCTTC. This sequence encodes CASSFGLTNYGYTF.